The sequence of this T cell receptor (beta chain) was determined in a study of Graves' ophthalmopathy and Graves' hyperthyroidism (dated by TCRdb to the late 2010s). Regarding the study in general: A patient counted as having stable hyperthyroidism if there was no progression to ophthalmopathy within 18 months of follow-up. TCR beta repertoire signatures were used to distinguish Graves' ophthalmopathy from Graves' hyperthyroidism and to predict progression to ophthalmopathy. In total, around 140 blood samples were TCR-sequenced: 40 to 45 ophthalmopathy, around 75 hyperthyroidism and roughly 17 hyperthyroidism-to-ophthalmopathy patients. A discovery set of more than 90 patients (approximately 42 ophthalmopathy, 55 to 60 stable hyperthyroidism) was enrolled to explore V-J signatures distinguishing ophthalmopathy from hyperthyroidism. For independent validation, a separate cohort was made up of 18 hyperthyroidism patients plus 17 patients who later progressed from hyperthyroidism to ophthalmopathy. In roughly 6 hyperthyroidism patients, the T-cell repertoire of thyroid tissue was compared with the T-cell repertoire of blood. Following sampling, methimazole starting at 30 mg daily was administered to hyperthyroidism patients, and high-dose intravenous methylprednisolone was administered to ophthalmopathy patients.

About this clonotype itself: Its antigen remains unidentified. Base-call qualities are not available, and no considerably larger clone is one nucleotide away.

Paper-wide results and their limitations: In cross-validation, the 13-signature model distinguished ophthalmopathy from stable hyperthyroidism with approximately 90% sensitivity and around 84% specificity, while in the test set the corresponding values were roughly 80% and 75%. Sample size was not statistically predetermined, and group allocation was not concealed from the investigators. Most expanded thyroid clonotypes with a frequency above 0.001 also appeared in blood, which suggests that blood repertoires may reflect the immune response in the thyroid. In validation, the model predicted ophthalmopathy progression with 55% to 71% sensitivity and approximately 75% specificity; more than ten predicted patients were CT-confirmed with GO in a median of about 6.2 months.

Hyperthyroidism patients were newly diagnosed, with disease duration under 2 months, and aged 18 to 65 years. Patients with other autoimmune diseases, uncontrolled infections, pregnancy or lactation were excluded from the study. Diagnosis was based on clinical symptoms, serum thyroxine, TRAb, thyroid ultrasound and orbital computed tomography. Total RNA was extracted using Trizol reagent, and RNA quality was checked on an Agilent 2100 Bioanalyzer. For repertoire sequencing, TCR beta CDR3 regions were amplified from RNA transcripts. The first round of RT-PCR was done with HTBI primers and the Qiagen OneStep RT-PCR kit, and was followed by a second round of multiplex PCR, then size selection and purification. Libraries were sequenced on an Illumina HiSeq2000 using paired-end 100 bp reads. The paper's data handling went like this. SOAPnuke was used to process the reads, removing any read that contained adapters or uncalled bases, had a mean Phred below 15, or lacked an exact match to the constant primer or identifier. COPE v1.2.5 was used to merge the high-quality paired reads. Unique nucleotide sequences were defined as clonotypes and aligned to IMGT TRB V, D and J references using MiTCR v1.1. Only V-J combinations with frequency above 0.0001 were analysed, covering approximately 99% of repertoires. A TCR clonal expansion and chaos score per V-J combination was defined as the ratio of F50 clonal expansion to chaos observed in the TCRdist matrix. Welch's t-statistics and random forest were used to reduce features to approximately 13 V-J combinations, which were fed into a naive Bayes classifier. The Morisita-Horn index was used to measure how similar the thyroid and blood repertoires were. The public reads were reprocessed in TCRdb via fastp at Q25 and MiXCR, keeping in-frame beta chains. When rows share a CDR3 protein, they turn into one entry using the most common DNA and genes. TCRdb assigned the V and J calls; the authors' analysis was not used. The sample table lists over a million distinct CDR3 sequences, about 36% of them with a count of one. The top ten clonotypes cover roughly 11% of the sample.

CDR3 length: 17 amino acids, cysteine to phenylalanine. Of all the DNA, just the CDR3 is kept, 51 bases in frame from base 1. CDR1 and CDR2, per the germline V gene (reference sequence), are SGHNT and YYREEE. V was cut back by 4 bases and J by 4 bases, leaving a gap of 21 bases between them. The receptor chain draws on TRBV5-4 and TRBJ1-5; the D gene is perhaps TRBD1, on 5 matching bases. The source of this sequence is an adult man with Graves' hyperthyroidism. Material: peripheral blood or thyroid tissue (not recorded which). The CDR3 in this case is CASSPGQGLGWNQPQHF. The nucleotide sequence reads TGTGCCAGCAGCCCCGGGCAGGGCTTAGGGTGGAATCAGCCCCAGCATTTT.